The sequence of this T cell receptor (beta chain) was determined in a study of T cells in Graves' hyperthyroidism and ophthalmopathy. The study based diagnoses on clinical symptoms, serum thyroxine and TRAb, thyroid ultrasound and orbital computed tomography. RNA transcripts served as the template for amplifying TCR beta CDR3 regions. First-round RT-PCR of the TCR CDR3 relied on the HTBI primer set. One entry per CDR3 protein results from TCRdb running MiXCR on the multiplex PCR reads. The sample contains more than 600,000 distinct CDR3 sequences, around 15% of which appear only once. From germline, CDR1 is MNHEY and CDR2 SMNVEV (reference sequence). There are 15 residues in the CDR3. V lost 4 bases, J lost 6 bases, and 9 bases stayed unmatched.

This TCR was sampled from a man younger than 35 with Graves' hyperthyroidism. The chain joins TRBV27 to TRBJ2-3; TRBD2 agrees at 8 bases. The sequencing input was blood. This chain's CDR3 is CASSSIAGLLDTQYF. In DNA, the CDR3 is TGTGCCAGCAGTTCCATAGCGGGACTATTGGATACGCAGTATTTT.